A single sample is the source of the 6 T cell receptor beta chains below, sequenced in a study of blood T cell repertoires in COVID-19. Clones were sequenced by immunoSEQ multiplex PCR, and TCRdb holds only the in-frame ones, with some missing. Found here are fewer than 300,000 clones, approximately 90% of them singletons; the top ten hold around 2.2%. The sample comprised peripheral blood. The receptors stem from a woman younger than 45 with COVID-19, enrolled during active disease.

V usage is TRBV3-1 (or the pseudogene TRBV3-2) and J usage is TRBJ2-2, with 15 bases matching TRBD2. V gave up 0 bases and J gave up 7 bases; unmatched junction bases: 3. The CDR3 covers 17 residues. Germline V gives CDR1 LGHDT, CDR2 YNNKEL (reference sequence). The CDR3 spells CASSQDGTSGRIGELFF. The CDR3 coding sequence is TGTGCCAGCAGCCAAGATGGGACTAGCGGGAGGATCGGGGAGCTGTTTTTT.

This clone came up a few times. J is TRBJ2-7 and V is TRBV27, with 9 bases identical to TRBD1. This CDR3 is built from 15 residues. Germline assignment: CDR1 MNHEY and CDR2 SMNVEV (reference sequence). V lost 6 bases to trimming and J lost 4 bases; unmatched junction nucleotides: 10. The CDR3 region is CASRVTGGAGYEQYF. In DNA form, the CDR3 reads TGTGCCAGCAGGGTTACAGGGGGCGCTGGGTACGAGCAGTACTTC.

V and J are TRBV6-4 and TRBJ1-5; D is possibly TRBD1 (5 bases). CDR1 and CDR2 (germline): MRHNA, SNTAGT. V dropped 4 bases and J dropped 4 bases, with 11 bases sitting between them. The CDR3 totals 14 residues. CDR3 loop: CASSGGRDNQPQHF. CDR3 DNA: TGTGCCAGCAGTGGGGGCAGGGATAATCAGCCCCAGCATTTT.

This clone was seen once. The chain combines TRBV30 with TRBJ2-3; 9 bases are a match to TRBD2. V trimming: 0 bases; J trimming: 5 bases; junction bases outside the gene matches: 9. CDR1 and CDR2 (germline): GTSNPN, SVGIG (reference sequence). The CDR3 is 16 amino acids. The CDR3 DNA reads TGTGCCTGGAGTGTGAATAGCGGGAGATGGATAGATACGCAGTATTTT. Protein sequence: CAWSVNSGRWIDTQYF.

The chain is built from TRBV21-1 and TRBJ2-7; TRBD2 is taken as the D call from the table, unchecked against the DNA. TRBV21-1 is deemed a pseudogene. The CDR3 extends over 14 amino acids. DNA for the CDR3: TGTGCCAGCAGCAAAGCAAGCGCCTCCTACGAGCAGTACTTC. This encodes CASSKASASYEQYF.

A few counts support this clone. The chain combines TRBV19 with TRBJ2-1; D perhaps matches TRBD2 (6 bases). The germline V gene has CDR1 LNHDA and CDR2 SQIVND (reference sequence). V lost 7 bases and J 0 bases, leaving 13 bases between the germline ends. The CDR3 spans 15 residues. The CDR3, as DNA: TGTGCCAGTATCCCCCCCGGGGGCTCCTACAATGAGCAGTTCTTC. This encodes CASIPPGGSYNEQFF.